Listed here are 11 T cell receptor beta chains from one sample, sequenced in a study of cytomegalovirus exposure and HLA in healthy donors. Primers for the PCR totalled 60 Vbeta and 13 Jbeta. Assay used: immunoSEQ multiplex PCR; TCRdb lists only in-frame clones, some missing. The sample lists 140,000 to 150,000 clones, roughly 79% seen once, with around 7% in the top ten. The source material was PBMCs. Every receptor here comes from a woman aged 40 to 50 in good health and CMV-seropositive.

J is TRBJ2-3 and V is TRBV19, with 7 bases aligning to TRBD2. V shed 0 bases, J shed 2 bases, and the junction held 5 bases outside the gene matches. This CDR3 has 16 residues. Per germline, CDR1 LNHDA and CDR2 SQIVND (reference sequence). Here the CDR3 DNA reads TGTGCCAGTAGTATAGAGGGGGGGGGAGACACAGATACGCAGTATTTT. As protein: CASSIEGGGDTDTQYF.

The V and J genes are TRBV27 and TRBJ2-1; possibly TRBD2 for D (5 bases). Germline V lookup: CDR1 MNHEY, CDR2 SMNVEV (reference sequence). The V gene lost 4 bases and the J gene lost 5 bases, with 12 bases spanning the gap. The CDR3 extends over 14 amino acids. CDR3 amino acids: CASSSGRGDNEQFF. The CDR3 DNA sequence: TGTGCCAGCAGTTCTGGGAGAGGCGACAATGAGCAGTTCTTC.

This chain uses TRBV11-2 with TRBJ1-3, with a tentative D call TRBD1 (5 bases). CDR1 is SGHAT, CDR2 FQNNGV, per germline. V dropped 5 bases and J dropped 0 bases, with 14 bases sitting between them. The CDR3 runs 16 residues. The CDR3: CASSRGGDYSGNTIYF. The CDR3 DNA reads TGTGCCAGCAGCCGAGGAGGGGACTACTCTGGAAACACCATATATTTT. The entire variable domain, with the rest obtained from reference TRBV11-2 and TRBJ1-3, is as follows: EAGVAQSPRYKIIEKRQSVAFWCNPISGHATLYWYQQILGQGPKLLIQFQNNGVVDDSQLPKDRFSAERLKGVDSTLKIQPAKLEDSAVYLCASSRGGDYSGNTIYFGEGSWLTVV.

This clone has a single count. The V and J genes are TRBV18 and TRBJ2-2; D is unresolved. The CDR3 sequence is 18 residues long. The V and J ends lost 10 bases and 0 bases respectively, with 24 bases between them. Germline V CDR1 and CDR2: KGHSH, LQKENI. In DNA, the CDR3 is TGTGCCACCCGCACCGTCTCGTTCACGAGAACGAACACCGGGGAGCTGTTTTTT. Protein: CATRTVSFTRTNTGELFF.

The rearrangement links TRBV7-9 to TRBJ1-5, with 7 bases identical to TRBD1. The CDR3 consists of 14 residues. The germline CDR1 and CDR2 sequences are SEHNR and FQNEAQ (reference sequence). Trimming cost V 5 bases and J 2 bases; bases outside gene matches: 3. The CDR3 region has the DNA TGTGCCAGCAGCGATGGACAGGGCAATCAGCCCCAGCATTTT. Its translation: CASSDGQGNQPQHF.

On this clone itself: One end of the junction does not line up with germline, which may come from a read error. This chain uses TRBV2 with TRBJ2-7, with a possible D match to TRBD2 (5 bases). The CDR3 covers 12 residues. Germline CDR1 reads SNHLY; CDR2 reads FYNNEI. CDR3 amino acids: CASNEGRSEQYF. CDR3 nucleotides: TGTGCCAGCAATGAAGGGAGAAGCGAGCAGTACTTC.

The rearrangement uses TRBV6-1 and TRBJ2-1, with D tentatively TRBD2 (6 bases). The length of the CDR3 is 14 residues. V was shortened by 4 bases and J by 4 bases, with 11 bases between the two germline ends. Germline CDR1 and CDR2: MNHNS and SASEGT. This CDR3 reads CASSARESYNEQFF. The CDR3 nucleotides are TGTGCCAGCAGTGCGCGGGAATCATACAATGAGCAGTTCTTC.

V usage is TRBV10-2 and J usage is TRBJ2-2, with a possible D match to TRBD2 (7 bases). The V end was cut by 4 bases, the J end by 0 bases, with 12 bases between. This CDR3 region has 16 residues. The V gene's germline CDR1 is WSHSY and CDR2 SAAADI. CDR3 sequence: CASSVGGGSNTGELFF. In nucleotides, the CDR3 is TGCGCCAGCAGTGTGGGCGGGGGCTCGAACACCGGGGAGCTGTTTTTT.

The gene calls are TRBV4-1 and TRBJ2-1, with TRBD2 matching 10 bases. The germline CDR1 and CDR2 sequences are MGHRA and YSYEKL. The CDR3 loop spans 15 amino acids. The J segment lost 12 bases and the V segment lost 4 bases, leaving 12 bases of the junction unmatched. The CDR3 sequence: CASSPGLAGAVGQFF. Here the CDR3 DNA reads TGCGCCAGCAGCCCCGGGCTAGCGGGGGCGGTGGGGCAGTTCTTC.

The chain carries TRBV11-2 and TRBJ2-7; D gene uncertain. Germline assignment: CDR1 SGHAT and CDR2 FQNNGV. The CDR3 has 14 residues. The V end lost 0 bases, the J end lost 3 bases, and 9 bases lay between the germline ends. The DNA of the CDR3 is TGTGCCAGCAGCTTAGATCTGGCCAACTACGAGCAGTACTTC. Its protein is CASSLDLANYEQYF.

The chain uses TRBV7-3 and TRBJ2-3; 10 bases line up with TRBD2. This CDR3 region has 15 residues. The germline V gene encodes CDR1 SGHTA and CDR2 FQGTGA. V lost 5 bases and J lost 5; bases outside the gene matches: 7. CDR3 region: CASSPSGGHGDTQYF. For the CDR3, the DNA is TGTGCCAGCAGCCCTAGCGGGGGTCACGGAGATACGCAGTATTTT.